This is a list of T cell receptor beta chains from one sample in a study of cytomegalovirus exposure and HLA in healthy donors. Using immunoSEQ multiplex PCR, the repertoire was profiled, and TCRdb retains in-frame clones only, with some absent. Of 100,000 to 150,000 clones in the sample, less than 85% were seen once. Sequencing was performed on PBMCs. These receptors were obtained from a man aged 40-55 years in good health and CMV-seronegative. Both conserved end residues are part of each CDR3. The D gene is left open where the match is weak. Only some rows state a clone size, as once, few, many or a class for expanded clones.

j_gene,v_gene,len,abundance,d_gene,CDR3aa,CDR3nt
TRBJ1-1,TRBV28,14,once,TRBD1,CASSSQGEGAEAFF,TGTGCCAGCAGTTCTCAGGGGGAAGGGGCTGAAGCTTTCTTT
TRBJ1-3,TRBV28,13,-,TRBD1,CASSLPDRDTIYF,TGTGCCAGCAGTTTACCCGACAGGGACACCATATATTTT
TRBJ1-1,TRBV18,14,-,TRBD1,CASSLGTGAAEAFF,TGTGCCAGCTCACTTGGGACAGGGGCAGCTGAAGCTTTCTTT
TRBJ2-7,TRBV18,13,-,TRBD1,CASQGQGNYEQYF,TGTGCCAGCCAGGGACAGGGTAACTACGAGCAGTACTTC
TRBJ2-1,TRBV29-1,11,-,-,CSGGGFNEQFF,TGCAGCGGGGGCGGTTTCAATGAGCAGTTCTTC
TRBJ2-3,TRBV6-5,16,-,TRBD2,CASSYSSGFAGDTQYF,TGTGCCAGCAGTTACTCTAGCGGGTTTGCAGGAGATACGCAGTATTTT
TRBJ2-5,TRBV5-1,11,-,-,CASSKRETQYF,TGCGCCAGCAGCAAACGGGAGACCCAGTACTTC
TRBJ1-2,TRBV2,15,-,-,CASSVITSPPYGYTF,TGTGCCAGCAGTGTAATAACTTCCCCTCCCTATGGCTACACCTTC
TRBJ1-2,TRBV7-9,14,few,TRBD1,CASSLDRSNYGYTF,TGTGCCAGCAGCTTGGACAGGTCTAACTATGGCTACACCTTC
TRBJ2-3,TRBV4-1,14,-,-,CASSQEARTDTQYF,TGCGCCAGCAGCCAAGAGGCTAGGACAGATACGCAGTATTTT
TRBJ1-5,TRBV2,14,-,TRBD1,CASNRDRSNQPQHF,TGTGCCAGCAACCGGGACAGGAGCAATCAGCCCCAGCATTTT
TRBJ2-5,TRBV5-4,15,-,-,CASSLALGAQETQYF,TGTGCCAGCAGCTTGGCCCTAGGGGCTCAAGAGACCCAGTACTTC
TRBJ2-7,TRBV28,15,-,-,CASSPRTVRTYEQYF,TGTGCCAGCAGTCCCCGGACAGTTAGGACCTACGAGCAGTACTTC
TRBJ2-5,TRBV7-9,14,-,-,CASSPSGGAETQYF,TGTGCCAGCAGCCCCTCGGGGGGCGCGGAGACCCAGTACTTC
TRBJ2-1,TRBV11-2,13,once,-,CASSFGTVNEQFF,TGTGCCAGCAGCTTCGGGACTGTCAATGAGCAGTTCTTC
TRBJ2-5,TRBV27,15,-,TRBD2,CASSSIIAGEETQYF,TGTGCCAGCAGTTCGATCATAGCGGGAGAAGAGACCCAGTACTTC
TRBJ2-2,TRBV5-1,15,-,TRBD2,CASLPTGTSGGELFF,TGCGCCAGCCTACCGACAGGGACTAGCGGCGGGGAGCTGTTTTTT
TRBJ2-5,TRBV30,11,once,-,CAFSPLETQYF,TGTGCCTTTTCCCCCCTAGAGACCCAGTACTTC
TRBJ2-1,TRBV28,14,-,-,CASSFRGVYNEQFF,TGTGCCAGCAGTTTCAGGGGGGTCTACAATGAGCAGTTCTTC
TRBJ1-4,TRBV2,14,-,-,CASSRTEPNEKLFF,TGTGCCAGCAGTAGGACAGAACCTAATGAAAAACTGTTTTTT
TRBJ2-7,TRBV6-1,15,-,-,CASSEAPGWSYEQYF,TGTGCCAGCAGTGAAGCGCCGGGGTGGTCCTACGAGCAGTACTTC
TRBJ2-2,TRBV6-5,16,-,-,CASSYSSSPNTGELFF,TGTGCCAGCAGTTACTCGTCTAGCCCAAACACCGGGGAGCTGTTTTTT